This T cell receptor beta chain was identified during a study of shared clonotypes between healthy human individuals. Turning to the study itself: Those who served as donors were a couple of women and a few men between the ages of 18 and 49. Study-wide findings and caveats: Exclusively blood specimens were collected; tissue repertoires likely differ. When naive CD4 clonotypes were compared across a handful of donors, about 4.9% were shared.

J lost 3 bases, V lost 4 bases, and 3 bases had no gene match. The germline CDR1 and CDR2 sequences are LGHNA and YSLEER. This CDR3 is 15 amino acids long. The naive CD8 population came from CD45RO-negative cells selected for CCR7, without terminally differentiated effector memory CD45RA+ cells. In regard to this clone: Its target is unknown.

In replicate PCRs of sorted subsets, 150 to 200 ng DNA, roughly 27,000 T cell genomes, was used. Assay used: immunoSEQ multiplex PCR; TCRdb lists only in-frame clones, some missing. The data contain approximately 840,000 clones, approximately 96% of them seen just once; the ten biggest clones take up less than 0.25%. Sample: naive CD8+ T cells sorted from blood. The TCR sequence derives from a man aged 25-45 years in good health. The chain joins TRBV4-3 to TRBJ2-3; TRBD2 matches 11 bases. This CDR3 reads CASSRTSGRTDTQYF. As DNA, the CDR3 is TGCGCCAGCAGCCGAACTAGCGGGAGAACAGATACGCAGTATTTT.